Following are 23 T cell receptor beta chains from one sample sequenced in a study of cytomegalovirus exposure and HLA in healthy donors. Primers included in the PCR were 60 Vbeta and 13 Jbeta primers. Using immunoSEQ multiplex PCR, the repertoire was profiled, and TCRdb retains in-frame clones only, with some absent. The data show 55,000 to 65,000 clones, roughly 83% seen once. The specimen sequenced was PBMCs. Source of these receptors: a human donor in good health.

The chain has TRBV5-8 and TRBJ2-7; TRBD2 agrees at 7 bases. The germline gives CDR1 SGHTS, CDR2 YDEGEE. J lost 3 bases, V lost 4 bases, and 4 bases had no gene match. The CDR3 is 13 residues long. CDR3 in DNA: TGTGCCAGCAGCATGGGACTACACTACGAGCAGTACTTC. Translated: CASSMGLHYEQYF. Variable domain in full (rest from reference TRBV5-8 and TRBJ2-7): EAGVTQSPTHLIKTRGQQATLRCSPISGHTSVYWYQQALGLGLQFLLWYDEGEERNRGNFPPRFSGRQFPNYSSELNVNALELEDSALYLCASSMGLHYEQYFGPGTRLTVT.

The genes are TRBV4-3 and TRBJ2-3, with 8 bases that match TRBD2. J gave up 4 bases and V 4 bases, and 13 bases lay outside the gene matches. The CDR3 is 17 amino acids. Looked up from germline, CDR1 is LGHNA and CDR2 is YSLEER. The chain's CDR3 is CASSPRQASGSADTQYF. In DNA, the CDR3 is TGCGCCAGCAGCCCCAGGCAGGCTAGCGGGTCGGCAGATACGCAGTATTTT.

The CDR3 loop is CATSRASGPYNEQFF. The CDR3 nucleotides read TGTGCCACCAGCAGAGCTAGCGGGCCCTACAATGAGCAGTTCTTC. The V and J genes are TRBV15 and TRBJ2-1, with 8 bases matching TRBD2. This CDR3 region has 15 residues. CDR1 and CDR2 (germline): LNHNV, YYDKDF (reference sequence). V lost 1 base to trimming and J lost 2 bases; unmatched junction nucleotides: 1.

The chain recombines TRBV27 with TRBJ2-5, with 7 nucleotides matching TRBD2. The J call is in doubt because the DNA end fits TRBJ2-7 better. This CDR3 region has 15 residues. Per the germline V gene, CDR1 is MNHEY and CDR2 is SMNVEV (reference sequence). In DNA, the CDR3 is TGTGCCAGCAGTCCGGCTAGCGGAGCCCAATACGAGCAGTACTTC. Translation: CASSPASGAQYEQYF.

This clone has a handful of counts. The V call is TRBV7-2, the J call TRBJ1-1; D call uncertain. Germline CDR1 and CDR2: SGHTA and FQGNSA. V was shortened by 5 bases and J by 0 bases, with 7 bases between the two germline ends. The CDR3 is 13 amino acids. For the CDR3, the DNA is TGTGCCAGCAGCCTCGAGATGAACACTGAAGCTTTCTTT. Its translation: CASSLEMNTEAFF.

The V and J genes are TRBV28 and TRBJ2-1, with 11 bases identical to TRBD2. Germline V gene data show CDR1 as MDHEN and CDR2 as SYDVKM. V lost 6 bases, J lost 7 bases, and 2 bases stayed unmatched. The CDR3 totals 13 residues. CDR3 nucleotides: TGTGCCAGCAGCAGACTAGCGGGAAATGAGCAGTTCTTC. Translation: CASSRLAGNEQFF. Supplemented by reference TRBV28 and TRBJ2-1, the full variable domain reads DVKVTQSSRYLVKRTGEKVFLECVQDMDHENMFWYRQDPGLGLRLIYFSYDVKMKEKGDIPEGYSVSREKKERFSLILESASTNQTSMYLCASSRLAGNEQFFGPGTRLTVL.

The chain has TRBV4-3 and TRBJ1-2, with TRBD1 as a possible D gene (6 bases). Germline CDR1 reads LGHNA; CDR2 reads YSLEER. V gave up 1 base and J gave up 4 bases, with 19 bases separating them. This CDR3 is built from 17 residues. The CDR3 region is CASSQVLGDTRFYGYTF. The CDR3 DNA sequence: TGCGCCAGCAGCCAAGTCTTAGGGGACACCCGATTCTATGGCTACACCTTC.

The chain recombines TRBV9 with TRBJ2-1; 10 bases fit TRBD2. The CDR3 is made up of 16 amino acids. Germline V gives CDR1 SGDLS, CDR2 YYNGEE. V shed 2 bases and J 7 bases; nucleotides not matched to a gene: 9. This CDR3 reads CASSVALAGVLNEQFF. The CDR3 DNA sequence: TGTGCCAGCAGCGTGGCTCTAGCGGGAGTTTTGAATGAGCAGTTCTTC.

By share, this clone counts as medium-sized. CDR3 coding DNA: TGTGCCACCAGCAGAGAAGAGACAGGGGCCAATGAGCAGTTCTTC. Encoded protein: CATSREETGANEQFF. The chain combines TRBV15 with TRBJ2-1; 8 bases agree with TRBD1. CDR3 length equals 15 residues. Trimming removed 0 bases from V and 6 bases from J; junction bases left unmatched: 4. Germline lookup yields CDR1 LNHNV and CDR2 YYDKDF (reference sequence).

This rearrangement joins TRBV7-2 to TRBJ2-7; TRBD2 is a possible D gene (5 bases). V was pared by 1 base and J by 9 bases, with 13 bases between. CDR1 is SGHTA and CDR2 is FQGNSA in the germline V gene. The CDR3 runs 13 residues. Written as DNA, the CDR3 is TGTGCCAGCAGCTTAGGTGAGGACTTACCGCAGTACTTC. Its translation is CASSLGEDLPQYF. Full variable domain (rest looked up from reference TRBV7-2 and TRBJ2-7): GAGVSQSPSNKVTEKGKDVELRCDPISGHTALYWYRQSLGQGLEFLIYFQGNSAPDKSGLPSDRFSAERTGGSVSTLTIQRTQQEDSAVYLCASSLGEDLPQYFGPGTRLTVT.

The V call is TRBV12-5, the J call TRBJ2-2; possibly TRBD2 for D (6 bases). V gave up 4 bases and J gave up 0 bases, with 12 bases separating them. CDR3 length: 16 amino acids. Germline assignment: CDR1 LGHNT and CDR2 FRNRAP. For the CDR3, the DNA is TGTGCTAGTGGTTGGCGACTAGACTCGAACACCGGGGAGCTGTTTTTT. This sequence encodes CASGWRLDSNTGELFF.

J is TRBJ2-5 and V is TRBV19, with D maybe TRBD1 (6 bases). In germline, CDR1 is LNHDA, CDR2 SQIVND (reference sequence). The V end was cut by 6 bases, the J end by 5 bases, with 16 bases between. The CDR3 runs 14 residues. The CDR3 spells CASRGTPGGETQYF. The CDR3 bases are TGTGCCAGTAGGGGGACACCGGGCGGGGAGACCCAGTACTTC.

This rearrangement joins TRBV7-9 to TRBJ1-2; 11 positions agree with TRBD1. CDR1 is SEHNR and CDR2 is FQNEAQ in the germline V gene (reference sequence). The CDR3 is 15 residues long. With 5 bases clipped from V and 3 bases from J, the junction kept 5 bases outside the gene matches. The CDR3 bases are TGTGCCAGCAGCCCCCGGACAGGGGGCTACTATGGCTACACCTTC. It translates to CASSPRTGGYYGYTF.

This clone has only one observation. The chain is built from TRBV4-1 and TRBJ1-6; 7 bases are shared with TRBD1. This CDR3 spans 16 amino acids. Germline V gene sequence: CDR1 MGHRA, CDR2 YSYEKL. V dropped 4 bases and J dropped 7; count of bases not matched to a gene: 10. The CDR3 DNA is TGCGCCAGCAGCCCTACGACAGGGAGAAGCAATTCACCCCTCCACTTT. This gives the protein CASSPTTGRSNSPLHF.

The chain links TRBV13 to TRBJ2-7; no reliable D call. From germline, CDR1 is PRHDT and CDR2 FYEKMQ (reference sequence). CDR3 size: 12 residues. The ends were cut back, 3 bases at V and 2 bases at J, with 5 bases in the middle. As DNA, the CDR3 is TGTGCCAGCAGCTTGTCTACCTACGAGCAGTACTTC. Protein product: CASSLSTYEQYF.

The rearrangement links TRBV27 to TRBJ2-2; 7 positions agree with TRBD2. Germline V gene data show CDR1 as MNHEY and CDR2 as SMNVEV (reference sequence). The CDR3 consists of 17 residues. V lost 5 bases, J lost 6 bases, and 15 bases stayed unmatched. DNA for the CDR3: TGTGCCAGCAGTGCGATATACGGGACTACCTGGGCCGGGGAGCTGTTTTTT. It codes for CASSAIYGTTWAGELFF.

The chain couples TRBV4-3 to TRBJ2-3, with 12 bases matching TRBD2. Germline V gene sequence: CDR1 LGHNA, CDR2 YSLEER. The CDR3 is 16 amino acids. After removal of 2 bases from V and 7 bases from J, the junction contained 7 bases not matched to a gene. The CDR3 loop reads CASSQRLAGGTNTQYF. CDR3 sequence (DNA): TGCGCCAGCAGCCAACGTCTAGCGGGAGGGACGAATACGCAGTATTTT.

The chain recombines TRBV6-5 with TRBJ2-1, with TRBD2 matching over 8 bases. In germline, CDR1 is MNHEY, CDR2 SVGAGI. This CDR3 contains 15 residues. V lost 1 base and J lost 7; bases outside the gene matches: 6. The CDR3 sequence: CASSYLAGNRNEQFF. In DNA form, the CDR3 reads TGTGCCAGCAGTTACTTAGCGGGAAACCGTAATGAGCAGTTCTTC.

The gene calls are TRBV6-5 and TRBJ2-5; D not resolved. Trimming cost V 7 bases and J 0 bases, with 9 bases left between them. The germline V gene encodes CDR1 MNHEY and CDR2 SVGAGI. CDR3 size: 13 residues. CDR3 DNA: TGTGCCAGCATGAGCGCTTACCAAGAGACCCAGTACTTC. Amino acid sequence: CASMSAYQETQYF.

This clone is a singleton in its sample. The J gene is TRBJ1-2, the V gene TRBV29-1; TRBD1 agrees at 10 bases. This CDR3 is 17 amino acids long. Germline-derived CDR1 and CDR2 are SQVTM and ANQGSEA. V dropped 6 bases and J dropped 6; count of bases not matched to a gene: 19. CDR3 sequence: CSVPTDRGSLLLDGYTF. In DNA form, the CDR3 reads TGCAGCGTACCTACGGACAGGGGGTCTTTACTGCTCGATGGCTACACCTTC.

The chain has TRBV5-4 and TRBJ1-6; D gene uncertain. The V gene lost 1 base and the J gene lost 6 bases, with 17 bases spanning the gap. The CDR3 length is 17 residues. Germline V gives CDR1 SGHNT, CDR2 YYREEE (reference sequence). The CDR3 region is CASSLFSSGLANSPLHF. CDR3 DNA sequence: TGTGCCAGCAGCTTGTTTTCATCGGGTTTAGCTAATTCACCCCTCCACTTT.

The chain links TRBV6-5 to TRBJ1-2; a weak D match, TRBD1 (5 bases). The CDR3 runs to 14 residues. Germline values: CDR1 MNHEY, CDR2 SVGAGI. The V and J ends lost 2 bases and 4 bases respectively, with 11 bases between them. The CDR3 sequence is CASSYDRVSYGYTF. The CDR3 bases are TGTGCCAGCAGTTACGACAGAGTTAGCTATGGCTACACCTTC.

The chain recombines TRBV5-1 with TRBJ2-7; 11 bases agree with TRBD1. Trimming at V came to 4 bases and at J to 6 bases, leaving 9 bases not matched to a gene. The CDR3 runs to 15 residues. The germline V gene encodes CDR1 SGHRS and CDR2 YFSETQ. This CDR3 is CASSRGQGALGEQYF. The CDR3 DNA reads TGCGCCAGCAGCAGAGGACAGGGGGCTCTCGGCGAGCAGTACTTC.